These 12 T cell receptor beta chains came from one sample sequenced in a study of regulatory T cells in long-lasting Graves disease. Described time point: newly diagnosed GD, antithyroid drugs for less than 3 months. PBMC-derived RNA was used for the TCR library. CDR3 regions were amplified by Arm-PCR using iRepertoire HTBI primers to build TCR beta libraries. TCRdb ran MiXCR on the multiplex PCR reads and lists one entry per CDR3 protein. The data contain a few hundred thousand distinct CDR3 sequences, about 15% of them singletons. These records were also assigned to another study, of T cells in Graves' hyperthyroidism and ophthalmopathy.

The sample consisted of peripheral blood mononuclear cells (PBMCs), taken at new diagnosis, from a patient treated with antithyroid drugs. These receptors all come from a middle-aged woman with Graves disease.

This clonotype has a handful of counts. The rearrangement joins TRBV19 to TRBJ2-3; D gene uncertain. The germline V and J ends were trimmed by 6 bases and 1 base, with 14 bases remaining between them. Germline lookup yields CDR1 LNHDA and CDR2 SQIVND (reference sequence). This CDR3 has 15 amino acids. The CDR3 DNA follows: TGTGCCAGTAGGACCGACGGTCCTGGCACAGATACGCAGTATTTT. Protein product: CASRTDGPGTDTQYF.

This clonotype was found many times. The chain uses TRBV28 and TRBJ2-1; 7 positions match TRBD1. Germline-derived CDR1 and CDR2 are MDHEN and SYDVKM. This CDR3 contains 16 residues. The junction had 8 bases not matched to a gene; V was cut back by 6 bases and J by 0 bases. CDR3 sequence: CASSPGRDSSYNEQFF. DNA of the CDR3: TGTGCCAGCAGCCCGGGACGGGACAGCTCCTACAATGAGCAGTTCTTC.

V and J are TRBV6-7 and TRBJ2-2; 7 nucleotides align to TRBD2. TRBV6-7 has ORF status, its function being uncertain. V shed 8 bases and J 4 bases; nucleotides not matched to a gene: 7. This CDR3 has 14 amino acids. The CDR3 region is CASGRALATGELFF. The DNA of the CDR3 is TGTGCCAGCGGGAGGGCCCTCGCCACCGGGGAGCTGTTTTTT.

This clonotype was counted between two and nine times. The V and J genes are TRBV7-2 and TRBJ2-7, with 9 positions matching TRBD2. Per germline, CDR1 SGHTA and CDR2 FQGNSA. Losses at the gene ends were 5 bases for V and 9 bases for J; bases not matched to a gene: 5. The CDR3 totals 12 residues. This chain's CDR3 is CASSPGGRGQYF. The DNA of the CDR3 is TGTGCCAGCAGCCCGGGCGGGAGGGGGCAGTACTTC.

This clonotype was recorded many times. The chain combines TRBV7-3 with TRBJ2-3; 8 bases are a match to TRBD2. This CDR3 region has 16 residues. The germline V gene encodes CDR1 SGHTA and CDR2 FQGTGA. V lost 1 base, J lost 2 bases, and 5 bases stayed unmatched. The CDR3 reads CASSLSTSGYTDTQYF. In nucleotides, the CDR3 is TGTGCCAGCAGCTTAAGTACTAGCGGCTACACAGATACGCAGTATTTT.

In this sample, this clonotype turned up many times. The chain carries TRBV6-1 and TRBJ2-2; no firm D call. CDR1 and CDR2 (germline): MNHNS, SASEGT. Trimming removed 3 bases at V and 3 bases at J, with 5 bases between. This CDR3 comprises 13 residues. CDR3 residues: CASSDSDTGELFF. In DNA, the CDR3 is TGTGCCAGCAGTGACAGCGACACCGGGGAGCTGTTTTTT.

This clonotype has a count of ten or more. The chain has TRBV2 and TRBJ1-1; D remains unclear. The CDR3 contains 12 residues. Trimming left V 3 bases short and J 10 bases short, with 12 bases between. Per the germline V gene, CDR1 is SNHLY and CDR2 is FYNNEI. The chain's CDR3 is CASSDDSTRAFF. CDR3 DNA sequence: TGTGCCAGCAGTGACGACTCGACGAGAGCTTTCTTT.

The chain joins TRBV7-6 to TRBJ2-1; D call uncertain. Germline CDR1 reads SGHVS; CDR2 reads FNYEAQ. V was cut by 0 bases and J by 7 bases, with 10 bases left in between. The CDR3 sequence is 14 residues long. The CDR3 DNA reads TGTGCCAGCAGCTTAGCCGGGCCTGGGAATGAGCAGTTCTTC. Translating it yields CASSLAGPGNEQFF.

This clonotype occurred many times. J is TRBJ2-5 and V is TRBV29-1, with TRBD2 matching over 9 bases. The CDR3 has 16 amino acids. With V trimmed by 1 base and J by 2 bases, 8 bases remained unmatched. Germline-derived CDR1 and CDR2 are SQVTM and ANQGSEA. CDR3 residues: CSVEGGSSGDQETQYF. The CDR3 coding sequence is TGCAGCGTTGAAGGGGGGTCTAGCGGGGATCAAGAGACCCAGTACTTC. The full variable domain, its missing parts supplied by reference TRBV29-1 and TRBJ2-5, is SAVISQKPSRDICQRGTSLTIQCQVDSQVTMMFWYRQQPGQSLTLIATANQGSEATYESGFVIDKFPISRPNLTFSTLTVSNMSPEDSSIYLCSVEGGSSGDQETQYFGPGTRLLVL.

This clonotype has at least ten counts. The chain uses TRBV29-1 and TRBJ2-7; possible D gene TRBD1, 7 bases. The germline CDR1 and CDR2 sequences are SQVTM and ANQGSEA. This CDR3 comprises 14 residues. With 3 bases removed from V and 2 bases from J, the gap between germline ends came to 14 bases. The CDR3 DNA follows: TGCAGCGTTGAGGCGGGACAGCCGCCCTACGAGCAGTACTTC. Encoded protein: CSVEAGQPPYEQYF.

This clonotype was detected many times. This rearrangement joins TRBV11-2 to TRBJ2-7, with a weak D call TRBD1 (6 bases). With 5 bases removed from V and 3 bases from J, the gap between germline ends came to 14 bases. The CDR3 runs to 14 residues. Germline V CDR1 and CDR2: SGHAT, FQNNGV. Here the CDR3 DNA reads TGTGCCAGCAGCCCCGAGACAGGCAACTACGAGCAGTACTTC. Amino acids: CASSPETGNYEQYF.

This chain connects TRBV27 to TRBJ1-5; a possible D gene is TRBD1 (6 bases). The CDR3 spans 17 residues. Trimming removed 5 bases at V and 5 bases at J, with 22 bases between. Per the germline V gene, CDR1 is MNHEY and CDR2 is SMNVEV (reference sequence). The CDR3 DNA reads TGTGCCAGCAGTCAAGGGGGGGGTAGATCCTCCTATCAGCCCCAGCATTTT. The encoded protein is CASSQGGGRSSYQPQHF.